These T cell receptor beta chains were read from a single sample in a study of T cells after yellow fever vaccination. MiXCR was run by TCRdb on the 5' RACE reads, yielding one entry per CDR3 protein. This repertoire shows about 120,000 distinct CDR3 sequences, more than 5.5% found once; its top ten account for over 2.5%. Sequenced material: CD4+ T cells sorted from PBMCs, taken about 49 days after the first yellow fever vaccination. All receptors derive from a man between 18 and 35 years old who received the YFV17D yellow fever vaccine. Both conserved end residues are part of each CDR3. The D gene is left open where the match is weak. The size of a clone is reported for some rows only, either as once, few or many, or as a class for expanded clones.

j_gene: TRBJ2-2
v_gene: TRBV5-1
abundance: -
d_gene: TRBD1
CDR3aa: CASSSRTGVTGELFF
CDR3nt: TGCGCCAGCAGCTCCAGGACAGGTGTCACCGGGGAGCTGTTTTTT

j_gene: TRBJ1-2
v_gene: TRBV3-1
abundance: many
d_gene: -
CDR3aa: CASSQSQGFYGYTF
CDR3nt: TGTGCCAGCAGCCAAAGTCAGGGATTCTATGGCTACACCTTC

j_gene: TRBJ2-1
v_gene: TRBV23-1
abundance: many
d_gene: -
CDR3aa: CASSHSPGNEQFF
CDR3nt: TGCGCCAGCAGTCATAGCCCAGGGAATGAGCAGTTCTTC

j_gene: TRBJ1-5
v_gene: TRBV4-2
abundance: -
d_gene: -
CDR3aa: CASSQERWGQPQHF
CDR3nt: TGTGCCAGCAGCCAAGAGCGGTGGGGGCAGCCCCAGCATTTT

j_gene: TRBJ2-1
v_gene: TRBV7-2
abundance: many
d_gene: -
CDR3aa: CASSNVGSYNEQFF
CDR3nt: TGTGCCAGCAGCAACGTCGGCTCCTACAATGAGCAGTTCTTC

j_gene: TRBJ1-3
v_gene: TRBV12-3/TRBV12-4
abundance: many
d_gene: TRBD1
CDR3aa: CASWDRALSGNTIYF
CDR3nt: TGTGCCAGCTGGGACAGGGCACTCTCTGGAAACACCATATATTTT

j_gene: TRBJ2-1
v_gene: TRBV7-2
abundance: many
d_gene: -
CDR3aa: CASSPWGEQFF
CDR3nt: TGTGCCAGCAGCCCCTGGGGTGAGCAGTTCTTC

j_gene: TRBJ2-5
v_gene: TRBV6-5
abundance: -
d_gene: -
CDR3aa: CASSYSKGLRLRETQYF
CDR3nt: TGTGCCAGCAGTTACTCGAAGGGGTTGAGGTTAAGGGAGACCCAGTACTTC

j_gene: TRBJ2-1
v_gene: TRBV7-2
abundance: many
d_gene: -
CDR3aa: CASSLPQYNEQFF
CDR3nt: TGTGCCAGCAGCTTACCCCAGTACAATGAGCAGTTCTTC

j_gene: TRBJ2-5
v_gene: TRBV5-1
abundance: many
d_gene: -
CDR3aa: CASSLAEGGIQETQHF
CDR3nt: TGCGCCAGCAGCTTGGCCGAGGGGGGGATCCAAGAGACCCAGCACTTC

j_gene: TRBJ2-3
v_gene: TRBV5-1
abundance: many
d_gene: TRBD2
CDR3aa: CASSPTSGTTDTQYF
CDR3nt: TGCGCCAGCAGCCCGACTAGCGGTACCACAGATACGCAGTATTTT

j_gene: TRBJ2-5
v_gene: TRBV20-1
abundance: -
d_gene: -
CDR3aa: CTARRGRSGPQETQYF
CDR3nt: TGCACCGCTCGTCGGGGCCGGAGCGGCCCTCAAGAGACCCAGTACTTC

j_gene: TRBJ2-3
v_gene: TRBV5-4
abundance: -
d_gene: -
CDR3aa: CASSLSRVRSTDTQYF
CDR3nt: TGTGCCAGCAGCTTAAGCAGGGTGAGGAGCACAGATACGCAGTATTTT

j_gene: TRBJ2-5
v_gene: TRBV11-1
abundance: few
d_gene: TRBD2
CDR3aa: CASSLARTVGTSASHRPETQYF
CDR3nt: TGTGCCAGCAGCTTAGCGAGGACAGTTGGGACTAGCGCCTCCCACCGCCCCGAGACCCAGTACTTC

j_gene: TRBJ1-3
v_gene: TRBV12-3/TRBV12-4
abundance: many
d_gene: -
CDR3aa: CASGSSGNTIYF
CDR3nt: TGTGCCAGCGGCAGCTCTGGAAACACCATATATTTT

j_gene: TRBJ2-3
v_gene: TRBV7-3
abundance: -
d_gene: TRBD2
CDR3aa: CASSFRGGGADTQYF
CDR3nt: TGTGCCAGCAGCTTTAGGGGCGGGGGGGCAGATACGCAGTATTTT

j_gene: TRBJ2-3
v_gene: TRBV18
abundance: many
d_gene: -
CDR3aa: CASSPPVVSTDTQYF
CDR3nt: TGTGCCAGCTCACCACCGGTCGTTTCCACAGATACGCAGTATTTT

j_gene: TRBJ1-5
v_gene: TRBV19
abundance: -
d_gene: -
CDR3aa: CASSTPPQPQHF
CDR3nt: TGTGCCAGTAGTACCCCCCCCCAGCCCCAGCATTTT

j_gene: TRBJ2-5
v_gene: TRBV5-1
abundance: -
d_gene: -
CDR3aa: CASTLNGAPTQETQYF
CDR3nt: TGCGCCAGCACCTTGAATGGCGCCCCGACCCAAGAGACCCAGTACTTC

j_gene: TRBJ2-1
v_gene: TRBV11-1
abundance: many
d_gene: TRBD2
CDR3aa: CASSQSPGLPNNEQFF
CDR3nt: TGTGCCAGCAGCCAGAGTCCGGGACTACCCAACAATGAGCAGTTCTTC

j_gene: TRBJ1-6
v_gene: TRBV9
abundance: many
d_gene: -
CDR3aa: CASSVDLYNSPLHF
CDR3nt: TGTGCCAGCAGCGTAGACCTTTATAATTCACCCCTCCACTTT

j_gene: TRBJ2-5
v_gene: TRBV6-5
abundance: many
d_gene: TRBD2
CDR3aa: CASSYTGRGSGESQYF
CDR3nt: TGTGCCAGCAGTTACACAGGAAGGGGTAGCGGGGAGTCCCAGTACTTC

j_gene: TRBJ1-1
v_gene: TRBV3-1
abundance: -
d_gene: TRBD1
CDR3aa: CASRQEQGWDTEAFF
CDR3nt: TGTGCCAGCAGGCAAGAACAGGGGTGGGACACTGAAGCTTTCTTT

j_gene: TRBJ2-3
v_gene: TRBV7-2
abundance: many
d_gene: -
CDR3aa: CASSLSVPMGDTQYF
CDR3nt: TGTGCCAGCAGCTTGTCGGTCCCGATGGGGGATACGCAGTATTTT

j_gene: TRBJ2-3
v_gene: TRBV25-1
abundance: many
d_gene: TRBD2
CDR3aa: CASSGLAGFSTDTQYF
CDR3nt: TGTGCCAGCAGTGGACTAGCGGGGTTTAGCACAGATACGCAGTATTTT

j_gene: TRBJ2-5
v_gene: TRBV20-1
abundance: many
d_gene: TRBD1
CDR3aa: CSAIRTGVKETQYF
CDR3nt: TGCAGTGCTATAAGGACAGGGGTGAAAGAGACCCAGTACTTC

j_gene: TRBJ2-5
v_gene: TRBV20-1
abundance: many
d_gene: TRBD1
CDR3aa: CSATDRGYSRETQYF
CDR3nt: TGCAGTGCCACTGACAGGGGGTATTCGAGAGAGACCCAGTACTTC

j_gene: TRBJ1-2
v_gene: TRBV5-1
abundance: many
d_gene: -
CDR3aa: CASSLDSGAYGYTF
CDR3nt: TGCGCCAGCAGCTTGGATTCAGGGGCCTATGGCTACACCTTC

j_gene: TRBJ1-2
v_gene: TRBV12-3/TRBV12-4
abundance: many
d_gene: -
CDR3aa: CASRVWQRRNYGYTF
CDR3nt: TGTGCCAGCAGAGTCTGGCAGCGGAGAAACTATGGCTACACCTTC

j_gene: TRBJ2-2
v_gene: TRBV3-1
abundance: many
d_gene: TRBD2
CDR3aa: CASSHKRGKNTGELFF
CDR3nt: TGTGCCAGCAGCCACAAGCGGGGGAAAAACACCGGGGAGCTGTTTTTT

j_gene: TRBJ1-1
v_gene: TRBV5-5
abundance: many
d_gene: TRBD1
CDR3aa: CASSPLTKGANTEAFF
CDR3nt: TGTGCCAGCAGCCCTCTAACCAAGGGGGCAAACACTGAAGCTTTCTTT

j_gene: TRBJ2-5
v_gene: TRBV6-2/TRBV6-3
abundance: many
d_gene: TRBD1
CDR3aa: CASSYRDRGYQETQYF
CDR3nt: TGTGCCAGCAGTTACCGGGACAGGGGGTACCAAGAGACCCAGTACTTC

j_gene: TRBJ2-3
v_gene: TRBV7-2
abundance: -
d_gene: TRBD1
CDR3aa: CASSLAAPGQGITDTQYF
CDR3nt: TGTGCCAGCAGCTTAGCCGCACCCGGACAGGGTATCACAGATACGCAGTATTTT

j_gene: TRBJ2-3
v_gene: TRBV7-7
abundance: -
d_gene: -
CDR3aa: CASSLGWADTQYF
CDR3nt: TGTGCTAGCAGCTTAGGGTGGGCAGATACGCAGTATTTT

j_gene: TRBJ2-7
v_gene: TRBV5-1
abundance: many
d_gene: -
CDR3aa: CASSLGSYTYEQYF
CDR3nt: TGCGCCAGCAGCTTGGGCAGCTACACCTACGAGCAGTACTTC

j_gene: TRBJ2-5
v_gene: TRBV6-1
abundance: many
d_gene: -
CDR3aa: CASRTGTHQETQYF
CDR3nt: TGTGCCAGCAGGACCGGGACACACCAAGAGACCCAGTACTTC

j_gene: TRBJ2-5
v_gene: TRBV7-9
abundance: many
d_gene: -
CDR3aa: CASSLSGNRVETQYF
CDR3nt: TGTGCCAGCAGCTTGTCCGGGAACAGGGTAGAGACCCAGTACTTC

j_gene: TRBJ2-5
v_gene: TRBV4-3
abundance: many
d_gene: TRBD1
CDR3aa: CASSRLWDRGLETQYF
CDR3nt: TGCGCCAGCAGCCGGTTGTGGGACAGGGGGCTGGAGACCCAGTACTTC

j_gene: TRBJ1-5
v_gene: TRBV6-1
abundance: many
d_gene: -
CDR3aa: CASSPNWVGNQPQHF
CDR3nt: TGTGCCAGCAGCCCCAATTGGGTGGGCAATCAGCCCCAGCATTTT

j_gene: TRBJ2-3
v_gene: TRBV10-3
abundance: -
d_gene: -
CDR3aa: CAISAGGREDTQYF
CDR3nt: TGTGCCATCAGTGCCGGGGGACGGGAGGATACGCAGTATTTT

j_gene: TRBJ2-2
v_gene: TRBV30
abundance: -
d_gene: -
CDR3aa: CAWSVLRGYVGELFF
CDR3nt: TGTGCCTGGAGTGTACTCCGGGGGTACGTCGGGGAGCTGTTTTTT

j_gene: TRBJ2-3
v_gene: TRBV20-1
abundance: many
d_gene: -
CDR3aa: CSARDGRTDTQYF
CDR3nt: TGCAGTGCGAGGGACGGTCGCACAGATACGCAGTATTTT

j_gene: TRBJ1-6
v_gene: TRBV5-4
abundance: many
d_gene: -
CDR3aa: CASSFRRENSPLHF
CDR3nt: TGTGCCAGCAGCTTTAGACGGGAAAATTCACCCCTCCACTTT

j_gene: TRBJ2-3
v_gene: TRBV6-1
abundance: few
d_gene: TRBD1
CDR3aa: CASTRGRGSLTDTQYF
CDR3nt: TGTGCCAGCACCAGGGGGCGGGGATCCCTCACAGATACGCAGTATTTT

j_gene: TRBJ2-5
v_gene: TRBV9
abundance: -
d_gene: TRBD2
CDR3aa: CASSGRKGLAGAGVETQYF
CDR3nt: TGTGCCAGCAGCGGGAGAAAAGGACTAGCGGGGGCGGGGGTGGAGACCCAGTACTTC

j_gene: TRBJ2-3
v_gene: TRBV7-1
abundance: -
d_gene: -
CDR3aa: CASSSGQLCSTDTQYF
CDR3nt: TGCGCCAGCAGCTCGGGCCAGCTCTGTAGCACAGATACGCAGTATTTT

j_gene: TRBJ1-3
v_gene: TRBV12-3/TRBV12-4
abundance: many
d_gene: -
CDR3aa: CANAWAGNTIYF
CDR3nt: TGTGCCAATGCGTGGGCTGGAAACACCATATATTTT

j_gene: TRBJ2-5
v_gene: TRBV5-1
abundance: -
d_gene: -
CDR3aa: CASFRTVGQETQYF
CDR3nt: TGCGCCAGTTTCAGGACAGTAGGCCAAGAGACCCAGTACTTC

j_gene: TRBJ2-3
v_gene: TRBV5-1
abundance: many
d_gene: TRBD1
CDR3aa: CASSRGDRGPPSTDTQYF
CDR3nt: TGCGCCAGCAGCCGCGGGGACAGGGGGCCCCCTAGCACAGATACGCAGTATTTT

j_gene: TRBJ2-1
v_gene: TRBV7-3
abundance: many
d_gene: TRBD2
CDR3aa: CASSSPSGGMNEQFF
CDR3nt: TGTGCCAGCAGTTCCCCCAGCGGGGGGATGAATGAGCAGTTCTTC

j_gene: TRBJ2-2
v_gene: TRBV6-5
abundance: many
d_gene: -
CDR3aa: CASRVVGELFF
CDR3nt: TGTGCCAGCCGGGTTGTCGGGGAGCTGTTTTTT

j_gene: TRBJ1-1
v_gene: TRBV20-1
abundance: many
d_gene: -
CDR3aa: CSARAGHSNTEAFF
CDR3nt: TGCAGTGCTAGAGCGGGACACTCGAACACTGAAGCTTTCTTT